The rows below give T cell receptor beta chains drawn from one sample of a study of cytotoxic CD8 clonotypes in ibrutinib-treated CLL. Data came from immunoSEQ multiplex PCR; TCRdb stores just in-frame clones and leaves some out. The top ten hold about 38% of the sample, which has approximately 9,200 clones, around 70% seen once. The source was PBMCs, collected before ibrutinib treatment. The source is a human donor with chronic lymphocytic leukemia. Each CDR3 is given with its conserved first and last residue. A D gene is named only where the DNA matches it firmly. Clone size is not always given. Where it is, it says once, few, many or a class for expanded clones.

len: 13
d_gene: NA
v_gene: TRBV2
j_gene: TRBJ1-5
abundance: NA
CDR3aa: CASATGGEQPQHF
CDR3nt: TGTGCCAGTGCCACCGGGGGGGAGCAGCCCCAGCATTTT

len: 16
d_gene: NA
v_gene: TRBV5-4
j_gene: TRBJ2-7
abundance: NA
CDR3aa: CASSHGAGHISYEQYF
CDR3nt: TGTGCCAGCAGCCACGGCGCAGGACACATTTCCTACGAGCAGTACTTC

len: 14
d_gene: NA
v_gene: TRBV2
j_gene: TRBJ2-2
abundance: NA
CDR3aa: CASSPDRITGELFF
CDR3nt: TGTGCCAGCAGCCCAGACAGGATCACCGGGGAGCTGTTTTTT

len: 14
d_gene: NA
v_gene: TRBV9
j_gene: TRBJ1-2
abundance: NA
CDR3aa: CASSVDLGYYGYTF
CDR3nt: TGTGCCAGCAGCGTAGACCTGGGTTACTATGGCTACACCTTC

len: 14
d_gene: NA
v_gene: TRBV5-6
j_gene: TRBJ2-2
abundance: NA
CDR3aa: CASSLGLNTGELFF
CDR3nt: TGTGCCAGCAGCTTGGGTCTTAACACCGGGGAGCTGTTTTTT

len: 15
d_gene: TRBD1
v_gene: TRBV5-6
j_gene: TRBJ2-1
abundance: medium-sized
CDR3aa: CASSLGGTGDAEQFF
CDR3nt: TGTGCCAGCAGCCTGGGGGGGACAGGGGATGCTGAGCAGTTCTTC

len: 13
d_gene: TRBD2
v_gene: TRBV2
j_gene: TRBJ2-3
abundance: NA
CDR3aa: CASSGGTSGTQYF
CDR3nt: TGTGCCAGCTCTGGAGGTACTAGCGGTACGCAGTATTTT

len: 13
d_gene: NA
v_gene: TRBV27
j_gene: TRBJ1-1
abundance: NA
CDR3aa: CASSSPMSVEAFF
CDR3nt: TGTGCCAGCAGTTCCCCTATGTCAGTTGAAGCTTTCTTT

len: 15
d_gene: TRBD2
v_gene: TRBV11-2
j_gene: TRBJ2-7
abundance: NA
CDR3aa: CASSSRAGVSPEQYF
CDR3nt: TGTGCCAGCAGCTCCAGGGCGGGAGTCTCCCCCGAGCAGTACTTC

len: 15
d_gene: NA
v_gene: TRBV7-2
j_gene: TRBJ1-3
abundance: NA
CDR3aa: CASSPRRQSGNTIYF
CDR3nt: TGTGCCAGCAGCCCGCGTCGCCAATCTGGAAACACCATATATTTT

len: 16
d_gene: NA
v_gene: TRBV14
j_gene: TRBJ2-5
abundance: NA
CDR3aa: CASSQDWAVGQETQYF
CDR3nt: TGTGCCAGCAGCCAAGATTGGGCAGTGGGCCAAGAGACCCAGTACTTC

len: 15
d_gene: TRBD1
v_gene: TRBV9
j_gene: TRBJ1-1
abundance: NA
CDR3aa: CASSVREGAMTEAFF
CDR3nt: TGTGCCAGCAGCGTAAGGGAGGGGGCGATGACTGAAGCTTTCTTT

len: 17
d_gene: NA
v_gene: TRBV4-2
j_gene: TRBJ2-2
abundance: NA
CDR3aa: CASSQGRAGRNAGELFF
CDR3nt: TGTGCCAGCAGCCAAGGACGGGCGGGAAGGAACGCCGGGGAGCTGTTTTTT

len: 15
d_gene: NA
v_gene: TRBV19
j_gene: TRBJ2-7
abundance: NA
CDR3aa: CASNVGMGLIYEQYF
CDR3nt: TGTGCCAGTAACGTAGGGATGGGGCTGATCTACGAGCAGTACTTC

len: 15
d_gene: TRBD1
v_gene: TRBV18
j_gene: TRBJ1-1
abundance: few
CDR3aa: CASSLRDSMNTEAFF
CDR3nt: TGTGCCAGCTCACTCCGGGACAGCATGAACACTGAAGCTTTCTTT

len: 14
d_gene: TRBD2
v_gene: TRBV7-3
j_gene: TRBJ2-5
abundance: NA
CDR3aa: CASSWLAGAETQYF
CDR3nt: TGTGCCAGCAGCTGGCTAGCGGGAGCAGAGACCCAGTACTTC

len: 11
d_gene: TRBD2
v_gene: TRBV6-6
j_gene: TRBJ2-1
abundance: NA
CDR3aa: CASSYVLAVVF
CDR3nt: TGTGCCAGCAGTTACGTCCTAGCGGTAGTCTTC

len: 15
d_gene: TRBD1
v_gene: TRBV28
j_gene: TRBJ1-6
abundance: NA
CDR3aa: CASSPTGTYNSPLHF
CDR3nt: TGTGCCAGCAGTCCGACAGGGACCTATAATTCACCCCTCCACTTT

len: 14
d_gene: TRBD1
v_gene: TRBV27
j_gene: TRBJ2-7
abundance: NA
CDR3aa: CASSPGTGGNEQYF
CDR3nt: TGTGCCAGCAGTCCTGGGACAGGGGGCAACGAGCAGTACTTC

len: 15
d_gene: NA
v_gene: TRBV14
j_gene: TRBJ2-4
abundance: NA
CDR3aa: CASSQEVGPTHIQYF
CDR3nt: TGTGCCAGCAGCCAAGAGGTCGGGCCGACGCACATTCAGTACTTC

len: 15
d_gene: NA
v_gene: TRBV19
j_gene: TRBJ2-3
abundance: NA
CDR3aa: CASSLFKGPTDTQYF
CDR3nt: TGTGCCAGTTCACTCTTTAAGGGCCCAACAGATACGCAGTATTTT

len: 15
d_gene: TRBD2
v_gene: TRBV29-1
j_gene: TRBJ2-2
abundance: few
CDR3aa: CSVGLAELNTGELFF
CDR3nt: TGCAGCGTAGGACTAGCGGAGCTGAACACCGGGGAGCTGTTTTTT

len: 15
d_gene: NA
v_gene: TRBV5-5
j_gene: TRBJ1-1
abundance: NA
CDR3aa: CASSPGWTPDEKAFF
CDR3nt: TGTGCCAGCAGCCCCGGATGGACACCGGACGAAAAAGCTTTCTTT

len: 11
d_gene: TRBD1
v_gene: TRBV29-1
j_gene: TRBJ2-7
abundance: NA
CDR3aa: CSGGQDYEQYF
CDR3nt: TGCAGCGGGGGACAGGACTACGAGCAGTACTTC

len: 13
d_gene: NA
v_gene: TRBV7-2
j_gene: TRBJ1-5
abundance: few
CDR3aa: CASSLKRDQPQHF
CDR3nt: TGTGCCAGCAGCTTAAAGAGGGATCAGCCCCAGCATTTT

len: 15
d_gene: TRBD2
v_gene: TRBV11-2
j_gene: TRBJ2-7
abundance: NA
CDR3aa: CASSLYRGGGYEQYF
CDR3nt: TGTGCCAGCAGCCTCTACCGGGGGGGAGGGTACGAGCAGTACTTC

len: 12
d_gene: TRBD2
v_gene: TRBV29-1
j_gene: TRBJ2-2
abundance: NA
CDR3aa: CSSSREGGELFF
CDR3nt: TGCAGCTCGTCGCGGGAGGGCGGGGAGCTGTTTTTT

len: 16
d_gene: NA
v_gene: TRBV4-1
j_gene: TRBJ2-6
abundance: NA
CDR3aa: CASSQEVGAGANVLTF
CDR3nt: TGCGCCAGCAGCCAAGAGGTTGGTGCTGGGGCCAACGTCCTGACTTTC

len: 16
d_gene: TRBD2
v_gene: TRBV25-1
j_gene: TRBJ2-1
abundance: NA
CDR3aa: CASGVRGSGRRNEQFF
CDR3nt: TGTGCCAGCGGTGTTAGGGGAAGCGGGAGAAGAAATGAGCAGTTCTTC

len: 15
d_gene: NA
v_gene: TRBV6-1
j_gene: TRBJ1-4
abundance: medium-sized
CDR3aa: CASSELEGANEKLFF
CDR3nt: TGTGCCAGCAGTGAATTAGAGGGTGCTAATGAAAAACTGTTTTTT

len: 15
d_gene: NA
v_gene: TRBV30
j_gene: TRBJ2-5
abundance: once
CDR3aa: CAWSPGGGEQETQYF
CDR3nt: TGTGCCTGGAGTCCAGGGGGAGGGGAGCAAGAGACCCAGTACTTC

len: 13
d_gene: NA
v_gene: TRBV13
j_gene: TRBJ2-7
abundance: NA
CDR3aa: CASTRRQSYEQYF
CDR3nt: TGTGCCAGCACTCGAAGACAGTCCTACGAGCAGTACTTC

len: 17
d_gene: NA
v_gene: TRBV4-1
j_gene: TRBJ1-2
abundance: NA
CDR3aa: CASSLITISAGDYGYTF
CDR3nt: TGCGCCAGCAGCCTCATTACGATATCGGCGGGGGACTATGGCTACACCTTC

len: 14
d_gene: NA
v_gene: TRBV5-1
j_gene: TRBJ1-2
abundance: NA
CDR3aa: CASSPGGGDGGYTF
CDR3nt: TGCGCCAGCAGCCCCGGCGGGGGCGATGGTGGCTACACCTTC

len: 17
d_gene: TRBD2
v_gene: TRBV15
j_gene: TRBJ2-1
abundance: NA
CDR3aa: CATSQDLEGGPSNEQFF
CDR3nt: TGTGCCACCAGCCAGGATCTTGAGGGAGGGCCAAGCAATGAGCAGTTCTTC

len: 13
d_gene: NA
v_gene: TRBV27
j_gene: TRBJ2-7
abundance: NA
CDR3aa: CASSPTGPYEQYF
CDR3nt: TGTGCCAGCAGTCCGACCGGCCCCTACGAGCAGTACTTC

len: 14
d_gene: NA
v_gene: TRBV18
j_gene: TRBJ1-4
abundance: NA
CDR3aa: CASSPGGDNEKLFF
CDR3nt: TGTGCCAGCTCACCGGGGGGTGATAATGAAAAACTGTTTTTT

len: 14
d_gene: NA
v_gene: TRBV28
j_gene: TRBJ2-7
abundance: NA
CDR3aa: CASRALAERYEQYF
CDR3nt: TGTGCCAGCAGAGCTCTAGCCGAGCGGTACGAGCAGTACTTC

len: 12
d_gene: NA
v_gene: TRBV7-9
j_gene: TRBJ2-7
abundance: NA
CDR3aa: CASSGLGYEQYF
CDR3nt: TGTGCCAGCAGTGGTCTAGGCTACGAGCAGTACTTC

len: 17
d_gene: NA
v_gene: TRBV11-2
j_gene: TRBJ2-7
abundance: once
CDR3aa: CASSHRQTLERTYEQYF
CDR3nt: TGTGCCAGCAGCCATCGACAGACGCTCGAAAGAACCTACGAGCAGTACTTC

len: 13
d_gene: NA
v_gene: TRBV6-1
j_gene: TRBJ1-4
abundance: NA
CDR3aa: CASSRGTNEKLFF
CDR3nt: TGTGCCAGCAGCCGAGGAACAAATGAAAAACTGTTTTTT

len: 15
d_gene: TRBD1
v_gene: TRBV11-2
j_gene: TRBJ1-1
abundance: NA
CDR3aa: CASSFTTGGNTEAFF
CDR3nt: TGTGCCAGCAGCTTCACGACAGGGGGGAACACTGAAGCTTTCTTT

len: 11
d_gene: TRBD2
v_gene: TRBV20-1
j_gene: TRBJ2-5
abundance: NA
CDR3aa: CSARGLAGVNF
CDR3nt: TGCAGTGCTAGGGGACTAGCGGGGGTGAACTTC

len: 13
d_gene: NA
v_gene: TRBV28
j_gene: TRBJ1-1
abundance: once
CDR3aa: CASSLGANTEAFF
CDR3nt: TGTGCCAGCAGTTTGGGGGCAAACACTGAAGCTTTCTTT

len: 17
d_gene: NA
v_gene: TRBV5-1
j_gene: TRBJ1-2
abundance: NA
CDR3aa: CASSLSGIGATNYGYTF
CDR3nt: TGCGCCAGCAGCTTGTCGGGCATCGGGGCAACTAACTATGGCTACACCTTC

len: 13
d_gene: NA
v_gene: TRBV2
j_gene: TRBJ2-7
abundance: NA
CDR3aa: CASRDGLSYEQYF
CDR3nt: TGTGCCAGCAGAGACGGACTGTCCTACGAGCAGTACTTC

len: 19
d_gene: NA
v_gene: TRBV5-1
j_gene: TRBJ2-5
abundance: once
CDR3aa: CASSSSGWTVEGLGETQYF
CDR3nt: TGCGCCAGCAGCTCCTCGGGGTGGACAGTGGAAGGATTAGGAGAGACCCAGTACTTC

len: 17
d_gene: NA
v_gene: TRBV28
j_gene: TRBJ2-1
abundance: NA
CDR3aa: CASSLAIGGVLDNEQFF
CDR3nt: TGTGCCAGCAGTTTAGCAATCGGGGGTGTATTGGACAATGAGCAGTTCTTC

len: 12
d_gene: NA
v_gene: TRBV25-1
j_gene: TRBJ2-1
abundance: NA
CDR3aa: CASSDGGSEQFF
CDR3nt: TGTGCCAGCAGTGATGGGGGCTCTGAGCAGTTCTTC

len: 13
d_gene: NA
v_gene: TRBV11-2
j_gene: TRBJ1-3
abundance: NA
CDR3aa: CASSQFSGNTIYF
CDR3nt: TGTGCCAGCAGCCAATTCTCTGGAAACACCATATATTTT

len: 19
d_gene: TRBD2
v_gene: TRBV19
j_gene: TRBJ2-3
abundance: NA
CDR3aa: CASTHRPLAGGRGRDTQYF
CDR3nt: TGTGCCAGTACCCACCGACCGTTAGCGGGAGGGCGAGGTAGAGATACGCAGTATTTT

len: 15
d_gene: NA
v_gene: TRBV2
j_gene: TRBJ1-2
abundance: NA
CDR3aa: CASSEVQGTLYGYTF
CDR3nt: TGTGCCAGCAGTGAAGTGCAGGGGACCCTCTATGGCTACACCTTC

len: 16
d_gene: NA
v_gene: TRBV14
j_gene: TRBJ1-4
abundance: once
CDR3aa: CASSKRVRDLDEKLFF
CDR3nt: TGTGCCAGCAGCAAAAGAGTCAGGGACCTCGATGAAAAACTGTTTTTT

len: 13
d_gene: TRBD1
v_gene: TRBV19
j_gene: TRBJ1-5
abundance: NA
CDR3aa: CASKRQGGQPQHF
CDR3nt: TGTGCCAGCAAGCGACAGGGTGGACAGCCCCAGCATTTT

len: 13
d_gene: NA
v_gene: TRBV28
j_gene: TRBJ2-7
abundance: NA
CDR3aa: CASSSVAPYEQYF
CDR3nt: TGTGCCAGCAGTTCAGTAGCCCCCTACGAGCAGTACTTC